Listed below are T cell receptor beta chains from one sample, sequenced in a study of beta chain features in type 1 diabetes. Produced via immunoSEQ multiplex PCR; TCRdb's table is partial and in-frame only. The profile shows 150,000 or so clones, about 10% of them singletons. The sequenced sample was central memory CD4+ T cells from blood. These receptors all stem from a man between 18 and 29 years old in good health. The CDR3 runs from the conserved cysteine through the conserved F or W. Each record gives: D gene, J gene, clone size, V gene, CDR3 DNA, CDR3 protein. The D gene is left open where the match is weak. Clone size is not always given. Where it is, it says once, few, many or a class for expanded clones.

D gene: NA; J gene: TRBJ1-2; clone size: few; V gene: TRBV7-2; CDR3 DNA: TGTGCCAGCAGCAGAGACATACGGGGCTACACCTTC; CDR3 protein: CASSRDIRGYTF
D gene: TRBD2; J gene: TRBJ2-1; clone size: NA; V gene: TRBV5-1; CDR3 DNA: TGCGCCAGCAGCTTAGGCGGGGGAAGATACAATGAGCAGTTCTTC; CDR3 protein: CASSLGGGRYNEQFF
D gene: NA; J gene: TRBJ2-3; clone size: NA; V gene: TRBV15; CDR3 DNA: TGTGCCACCAGCAGGGATCCACGGCGGAGGGAGGCGACAGATACGCAGTATTTT; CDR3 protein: CATSRDPRRREATDTQYF
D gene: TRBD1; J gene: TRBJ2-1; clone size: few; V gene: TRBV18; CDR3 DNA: TGTGCCAGCTCACCACCGGACAGGGCGGTGTATGGCAATGAGCAGTTCTTC; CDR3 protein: CASSPPDRAVYGNEQFF
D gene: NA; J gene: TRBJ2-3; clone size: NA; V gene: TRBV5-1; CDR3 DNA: TGCGCCAGCAGCCCTGGCTCAGGGTCCACAGATACGCAGTATTTT; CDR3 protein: CASSPGSGSTDTQYF
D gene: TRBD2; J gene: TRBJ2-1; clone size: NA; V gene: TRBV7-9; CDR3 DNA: TGTGCCAGCAGCCGACTAGCGGGGAACTACAATGAGCAGTTCTTC; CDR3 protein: CASSRLAGNYNEQFF
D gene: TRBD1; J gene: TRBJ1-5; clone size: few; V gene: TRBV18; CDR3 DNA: TGTGCCAGCTCAGAGACCGGGACAGGGGGCGTACAGCCCCAGCATTTT; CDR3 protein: CASSETGTGGVQPQHF
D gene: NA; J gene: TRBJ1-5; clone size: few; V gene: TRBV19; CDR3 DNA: TGTGCCAGTACTCACCACCCCCCCGACAGGCCGAGGGATCAGCCCCAGCATTTT; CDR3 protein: CASTHHPPDRPRDQPQHF
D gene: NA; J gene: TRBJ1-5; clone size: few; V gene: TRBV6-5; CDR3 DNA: TGTGCCAGCTGGGCAGGGGTTGCTCAGCCCCAGCATTTT; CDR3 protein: CASWAGVAQPQHF
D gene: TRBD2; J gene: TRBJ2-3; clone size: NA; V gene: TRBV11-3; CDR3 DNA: TGTGCCAGCGGACCGGGACTAGGCACAGATACGCAGTATTTT; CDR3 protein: CASGPGLGTDTQYF
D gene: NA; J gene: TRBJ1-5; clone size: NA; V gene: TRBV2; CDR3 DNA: TGTGCCAGCAGTGGCGGGGGCGCGGGATTCCGTGGCAATCAGCCCCAGCATTTT; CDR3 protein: CASSGGGAGFRGNQPQHF
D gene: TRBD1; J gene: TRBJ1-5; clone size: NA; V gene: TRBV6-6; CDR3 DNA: TGTGCCAGCAGTTACGGACAGGGGGTAAATCAGCCCCAGCATTTT; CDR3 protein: CASSYGQGVNQPQHF
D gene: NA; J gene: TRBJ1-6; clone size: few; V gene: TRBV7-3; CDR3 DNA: TGTGCCAGCAGCGATAGGGGGAAGGAATCACCCCTCCACTTT; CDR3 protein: CASSDRGKESPLHF
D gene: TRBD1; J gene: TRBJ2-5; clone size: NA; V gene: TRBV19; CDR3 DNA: TGTGCCAGTAGGGGGACAGACCAAGAGACCCAGTACTTC; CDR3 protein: CASRGTDQETQYF
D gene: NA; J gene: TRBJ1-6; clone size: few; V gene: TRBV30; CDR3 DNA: TGTGCCTGGAGTGTTGGATCGGGGGGCACGGTAAATTCACCCCTCCACTTT; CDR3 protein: CAWSVGSGGTVNSPLHF
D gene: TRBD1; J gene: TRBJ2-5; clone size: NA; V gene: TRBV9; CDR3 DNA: TGTGCCAGCAGCGTAGGGCAGGGGGCCGGGGAGACCCAGTACTTC; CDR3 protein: CASSVGQGAGETQYF
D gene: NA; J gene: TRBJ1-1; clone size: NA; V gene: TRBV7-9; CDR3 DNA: TGTGCCAGCAGCACCGCATCAGGGACTAAAGCTTTCTTT; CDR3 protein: CASSTASGTKAFF
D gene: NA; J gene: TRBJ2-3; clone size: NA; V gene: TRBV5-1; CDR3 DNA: TGCGCCAGCGGGCCGGGGACTAGCACAGATACGCAGTATTTT; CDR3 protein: CASGPGTSTDTQYF
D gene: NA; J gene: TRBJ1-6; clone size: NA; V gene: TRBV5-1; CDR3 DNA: TGCGCCAGCAGCATCAGGGGCGCGGGTAATTCACCCCTCCACTTT; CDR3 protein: CASSIRGAGNSPLHF
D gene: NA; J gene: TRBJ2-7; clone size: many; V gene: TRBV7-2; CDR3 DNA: TGTGCCCGCGCCAGGGGGGCCAGCTCCTACGAGCAGTACTTC; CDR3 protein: CARARGASSYEQYF
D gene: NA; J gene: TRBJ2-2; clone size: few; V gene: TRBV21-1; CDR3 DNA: TGTGCCAGCAGCAAAGGTTCGGGGGAGACCGGGGAGCTGTTTTTT; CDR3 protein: CASSKGSGETGELFF
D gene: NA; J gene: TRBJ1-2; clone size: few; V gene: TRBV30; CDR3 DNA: TGTGCCTGGAGTCCCCAGTCCTACTATGGCTACACCTTC; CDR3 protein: CAWSPQSYYGYTF
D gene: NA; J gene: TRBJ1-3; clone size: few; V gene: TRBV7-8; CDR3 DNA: TGTGCCAGCAGCTTCCGAGGGATTGGAAACACCATATATTTT; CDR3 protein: CASSFRGIGNTIYF
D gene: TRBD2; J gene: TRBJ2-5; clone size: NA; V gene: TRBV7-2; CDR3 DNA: TGTGCCAGCAGCTTAGCAGGGACTAGCGGGGGGGCGGGGAAGACCCAGTACTTC; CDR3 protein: CASSLAGTSGGAGKTQYF
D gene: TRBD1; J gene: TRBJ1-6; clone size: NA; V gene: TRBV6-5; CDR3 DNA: TGTGCCAGCAGCCGAGTGGGGACAGAGGCACCCCTCCACTTT; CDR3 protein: CASSRVGTEAPLHF
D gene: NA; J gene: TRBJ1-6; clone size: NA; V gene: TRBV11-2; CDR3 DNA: TGTGCCAGCAGCTACTCGGTTTCCTCTAATTCACCCCTCCACTTT; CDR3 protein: CASSYSVSSNSPLHF
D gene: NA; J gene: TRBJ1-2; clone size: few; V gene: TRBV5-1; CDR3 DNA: TGCGCCAGCAGCTTGGCGGCACAGCGCGGGTTCTATGGCTACACCTTC; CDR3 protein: CASSLAAQRGFYGYTF
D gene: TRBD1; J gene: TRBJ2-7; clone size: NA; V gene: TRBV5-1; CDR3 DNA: TGCGCCAGCAGCTTAATAGGGGGCGGTTCCTACGAGCAGTACTTC; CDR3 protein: CASSLIGGGSYEQYF
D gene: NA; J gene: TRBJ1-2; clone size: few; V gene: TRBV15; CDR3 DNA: TGTGCCACCAGAAACCGGGACTCCCGGGGCTACACCTTC; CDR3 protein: CATRNRDSRGYTF
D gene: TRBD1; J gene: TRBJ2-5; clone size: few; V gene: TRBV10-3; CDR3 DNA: TGTGCCATCGCGGGACAGGGTAAAGAGACCCAGTACTTC; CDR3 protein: CAIAGQGKETQYF
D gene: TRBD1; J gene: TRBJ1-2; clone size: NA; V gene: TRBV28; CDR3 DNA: TGTGCCAGCAGAAAAAGGCGTCAGGGGGAGGTAAATGGCTACACCTTC; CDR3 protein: CASRKRRQGEVNGYTF
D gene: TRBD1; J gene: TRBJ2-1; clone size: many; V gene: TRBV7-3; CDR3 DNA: TGTGCCAGCAGCGTAGATACAGGGGGACGTGAGCAGTTCTTC; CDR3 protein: CASSVDTGGREQFF
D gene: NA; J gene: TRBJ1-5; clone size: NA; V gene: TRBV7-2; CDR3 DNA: TGTGCCAGCAGCCCGGACAATATTCAGCCCCAGCATTTT; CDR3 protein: CASSPDNIQPQHF
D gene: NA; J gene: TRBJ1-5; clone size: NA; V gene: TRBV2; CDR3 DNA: TGTGCCAGCACCCCACAGACCAATCAGCCCCAGCATTTT; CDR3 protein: CASTPQTNQPQHF
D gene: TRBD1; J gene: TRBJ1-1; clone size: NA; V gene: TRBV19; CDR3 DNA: TGTGCCAGTAGTCCTCAACAGGGGGCAGTTGCTTTCTTT; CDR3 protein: CASSPQQGAVAFF
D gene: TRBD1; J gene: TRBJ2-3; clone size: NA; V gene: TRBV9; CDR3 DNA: TGTGCCAGCAGCAAGGGACAGGGAACAGATACGCAGTATTTT; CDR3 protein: CASSKGQGTDTQYF
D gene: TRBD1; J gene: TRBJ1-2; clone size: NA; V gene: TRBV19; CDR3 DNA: TGTGCCAGTAGTACGGGACAGGGTCGCGGCTACACCTTC; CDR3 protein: CASSTGQGRGYTF
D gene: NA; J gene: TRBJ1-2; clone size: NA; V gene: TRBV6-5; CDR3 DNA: TGTGCCAGCAGTTACGGCAGGGTTGGCTACACCTTC; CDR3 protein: CASSYGRVGYTF
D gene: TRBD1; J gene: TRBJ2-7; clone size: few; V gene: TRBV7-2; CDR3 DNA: TGTGCCAGCAGCAACCCGGGACAGGGGTATCTCGAGCAGTACTTC; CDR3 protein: CASSNPGQGYLEQYF
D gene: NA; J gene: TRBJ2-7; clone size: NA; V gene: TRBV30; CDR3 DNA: TGTGCCTGGAGCTTCTACGCTTACGAGCAGTACTTC; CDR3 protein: CAWSFYAYEQYF
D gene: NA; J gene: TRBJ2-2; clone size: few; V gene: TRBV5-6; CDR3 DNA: TGTGCCAGCAGCTTATCAGGATACACCGGGGAGCTGTTTTTT; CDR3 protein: CASSLSGYTGELFF
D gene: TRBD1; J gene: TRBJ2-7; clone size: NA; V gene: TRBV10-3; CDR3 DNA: TGTGCCATCAGGGACAGGGGCTACGAGCAGTACTTC; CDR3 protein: CAIRDRGYEQYF
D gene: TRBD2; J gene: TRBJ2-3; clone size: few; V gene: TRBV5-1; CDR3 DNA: TGCGCCAGCAGCTTGGAACCTAGCGGGGGTTCAGATACGCAGTATTTT; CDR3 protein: CASSLEPSGGSDTQYF
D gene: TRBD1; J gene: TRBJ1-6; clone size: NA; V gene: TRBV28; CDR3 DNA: TGTGCCAGCACCCCAGGGGGCTCCTATAATTCACCCCTCCACTTT; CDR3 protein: CASTPGGSYNSPLHF
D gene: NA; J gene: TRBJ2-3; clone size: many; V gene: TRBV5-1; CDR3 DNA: TGCGCCAGCAGCTTGAACCTAAGGGGCGCAGATACGCAGTATTTT; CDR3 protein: CASSLNLRGADTQYF
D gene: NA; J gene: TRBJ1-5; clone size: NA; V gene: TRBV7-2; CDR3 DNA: TGTGCCAGCAGCTTAGGAGGCGATCAGCCCCAGCATTTT; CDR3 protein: CASSLGGDQPQHF
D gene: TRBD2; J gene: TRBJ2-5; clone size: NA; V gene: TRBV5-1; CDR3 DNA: TGCGCCAGCAGCATAGGGACTAGCAGACAAGAGACCCAGTACTTC; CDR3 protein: CASSIGTSRQETQYF